The 27 T cell receptor beta chains below come from one sample, sequenced in a study of blood T cell repertoires in COVID-19. Produced via immunoSEQ multiplex PCR; TCRdb's table is partial and in-frame only. The repertoire holds about 220,000 clones, with about 85% as singletons. Material for sequencing was PBMCs or T cells enriched from blood (not recorded which). These receptors were taken from a woman in her thirties who had recovered from COVID-19.

This chain uses TRBV12-3 or TRBV12-4 with TRBJ2-5; D gene uncertain. The V end lost 1 base, the J end lost 5 bases, and 8 bases lay between the germline ends. The CDR3 is 13 residues long. The CDR3 here is CASSLGSKETQYF. For the CDR3, the DNA is TGTGCCAGCAGTTTAGGGTCTAAGGAGACCCAGTACTTC.

The rearrangement uses TRBV4-3 and TRBJ2-5, with TRBD2 matching 13 bases. The CDR3 length is 18 residues. From germline, CDR1 is LGHNA and CDR2 YSLEER. V lost 3 bases, J lost 5 bases, and 12 bases stayed unmatched. CDR3 sequence: CASSHNPGLAGDEETQYF. As DNA, the CDR3 is TGCGCCAGCAGCCATAATCCCGGACTAGCGGGGGACGAGGAGACCCAGTACTTC.

This chain uses TRBV27 with TRBJ1-1; no definite D call. V was clipped by 4 bases and J by 3 bases, with 9 bases between them. This CDR3 has 13 residues. Germline CDR1 reads MNHEY; CDR2 reads SMNVEV (reference sequence). The CDR3 loop reads CASSSLLYTEAFF. DNA of the CDR3: TGTGCCAGCAGTTCCCTTTTGTACACTGAAGCTTTCTTT.

The chain recombines TRBV6-4 with TRBJ1-5; D is undetermined. The germline gives CDR1 MRHNA, CDR2 SNTAGT. The V and J ends lost 6 bases and 13 bases respectively, with 4 bases between them. The CDR3 has 8 amino acids. The CDR3 DNA reads TGTGCCAGCAGCTTACAGCATTTT. Protein sequence: CASSLQHF.

The chain links TRBV10-2 to TRBJ2-1, with D maybe TRBD2 (6 bases). The CDR3 covers 13 residues. Germline lookup yields CDR1 WSHSY and CDR2 SAAADI. Trimming removed 7 bases from V and 2 bases from J, with 9 bases in between. This chain's CDR3 is CASKGGAYNEQFF. CDR3 in DNA: TGCGCCAGCAAGGGCGGGGCCTACAATGAGCAGTTCTTC.

This rearrangement joins TRBV12-5 to TRBJ2-1; maybe TRBD1 (5 bases). V was cut by 0 bases and J by 0 bases, with 15 bases left in between. The CDR3 contains 18 residues. Germline CDR1 reads LGHNT; CDR2 reads FRNRAP. The CDR3 DNA sequence: TGTGCTAGTGGTTTGGTAGGGGCCGTGATGGCCTCCTACAATGAGCAGTTCTTC. Translating it yields CASGLVGAVMASYNEQFF.

The chain combines TRBV5-1 with TRBJ2-3; TRBD2 is a possible D gene (5 bases). The CDR3 is made up of 15 amino acids. V was trimmed by 3 bases and J by 4 bases, leaving 15 bases between them. Germline V gives CDR1 SGHRS, CDR2 YFSETQ. CDR3 region: CASSSEPGSSDTQYF. CDR3 in DNA: TGCGCCAGCAGCTCGGAACCGGGGTCCTCAGATACGCAGTATTTT.

V usage is TRBV7-8 and J usage is TRBJ1-4, with TRBD1 matching over 7 bases. Trimming took 3 bases from V and 4 from J; bases not matched to a gene: 5. There are 15 residues in the CDR3. CDR1 and CDR2 (germline): SGHVS, FQNEAQ. CDR3: CASSFRTGDNEKLFF. Here the CDR3 DNA reads TGTGCCAGCAGCTTCCGGACAGGTGATAATGAAAAACTGTTTTTT. The variable domain in full, completed from reference TRBV7-8 and TRBJ1-4, reads GAGVSQSPRYKVAKRGQDVALRCDPISGHVSLFWYQQALGQGPEFLTYFQNEAQLDKSGLPSDRFFAERPEGSVSTLKIQRTQQEDSAVYLCASSFRTGDNEKLFFGSGTQLSVL.

V usage is TRBV27 and J usage is TRBJ1-5, with 7 bases lining up with TRBD1. The junction had 2 bases not matched to a gene; V was cut back by 8 bases and J by 4 bases. This CDR3 is built from 12 residues. From germline, CDR1 is MNHEY and CDR2 SMNVEV (reference sequence). CDR3 nucleotide sequence: TGTGCCAGCCAGACAGGGAATCAGCCCCAGCATTTT. Its protein product is CASQTGNQPQHF.

CDR3 residues: CASSLGLDASYEQYF. CDR3 nucleotide sequence: TGCGCCAGCAGCTTGGGACTAGATGCCTCCTACGAGCAGTACTTC. The chain is built from TRBV5-1 and TRBJ2-7; D might be TRBD2 (6 bases). Germline values: CDR1 SGHRS, CDR2 YFSETQ. Trimming took off 0 bases at V and 0 bases at J, with 10 bases between the two ends. This CDR3 comprises 15 residues.

The gene calls are TRBV19 and TRBJ1-2; D gene unclear. Trimming took 1 base from V and 3 from J, leaving 9 bases between them. This CDR3 spans 14 amino acids. The germline V gene encodes CDR1 LNHDA and CDR2 SQIVND (reference sequence). The chain's CDR3 is CASSIAKPDYGYTF. In nucleotides, the CDR3 is TGTGCCAGTAGTATAGCCAAACCAGACTATGGCTACACCTTC.

The chain uses TRBV7-2 and TRBJ2-7, with D perhaps TRBD2 (5 bases). The V and J ends lost 5 bases and 2 bases respectively, with 19 bases between them. The CDR3 contains 16 residues. Germline CDR1 SGHTA, CDR2 FQGNSA. The CDR3 nucleotides are TGTGCCAGCAGCCCACCCGCTCGGGGAGAGACCTACGAGCAGTACTTC. Amino acid sequence: CASSPPARGETYEQYF.

Concerning this clone itself: The same CDR3 also results from other DNA sequences found in this sample. The chain combines TRBV7-2 with TRBJ2-5; possibly TRBD2 for D (7 bases). Per germline, CDR1 SGHTA and CDR2 FQGNSA. The CDR3 is 15 amino acids. Between the trimmed V and J ends, which lost 3 bases and 4 bases, there was a span of 15 bases. CDR3: CASSLAGGGGETQYF. The CDR3 nucleotides read TGTGCCAGCAGCTTGGCAGGAGGGGGGGGAGAGACCCAGTACTTC.

The chain is built from TRBV7-2 and TRBJ2-3; maybe TRBD2 (5 bases). Germline V CDR1 and CDR2: SGHTA, FQGNSA. V was trimmed by 7 bases and J by 1 base, leaving 18 bases between them. The CDR3 extends over 16 amino acids. The CDR3 coding sequence is TGTGCCAGCACCCAGGTGGGCGGGTATCGCACAGATACGCAGTATTTT. Its translation is CASTQVGGYRTDTQYF.

The V gene is TRBV29-1, the J gene TRBJ1-2; 9 bases are a match to TRBD1. Germline CDR1 is SQVTM and CDR2 is ANQGSEA. V was pared by 7 bases and J by 1 base, with 10 bases of the junction left unmatched. The CDR3 is made up of 15 amino acids. The CDR3, as DNA: TGCAGCGCCGGGACAGGGCAATACATTAACTATGGCTACACCTTC. Its translation is CSAGTGQYINYGYTF.

V and J are TRBV7-3 and TRBJ2-1, with a possible D match to TRBD1 (5 bases). This CDR3 comprises 15 residues. The V end lost 2 bases, the J end lost 0 bases, and 8 bases lay between the germline ends. The V gene's germline CDR1 is SGHTA and CDR2 FQGTGA. The CDR3 DNA follows: TGTGCCAGCAGCTTAGAGGACATCTCCTACAATGAGCAGTTCTTC. Translating it yields CASSLEDISYNEQFF.

This clone was found once. V is TRBV2 and J is TRBJ1-4; 8 nucleotides agree with TRBD1. The junction had 0 bases not matched to a gene; V was cut back by 3 bases and J by 3 bases. Germline values: CDR1 SNHLY, CDR2 FYNNEI. This CDR3 has 14 amino acids. CDR3 amino acids: CASSETGANEKLFF. CDR3 sequence (DNA): TGTGCCAGCAGTGAGACAGGGGCTAATGAAAAACTGTTTTTT.

The chain carries TRBV7-8 and TRBJ2-6, with 7 bases aligning to TRBD1. Germline CDR1 SGHVS, CDR2 FQNEAQ. Trimming took 4 bases from V and 0 from J; bases not matched to a gene: 3. This CDR3 has 16 amino acids. CDR3 amino acids: CASSSGTASGANVLTF. CDR3 coding DNA: TGTGCCAGCAGCTCCGGGACAGCCTCTGGGGCCAACGTCCTGACTTTC.

V usage is TRBV9 and J usage is TRBJ2-3, with TRBD2 as a possible D gene (7 bases). Germline V gene sequence: CDR1 SGDLS, CDR2 YYNGEE. The CDR3 loop spans 16 amino acids. Trimming shortened V by 1 base and J by 6 bases, and 18 bases separated the two germline ends. CDR3 DNA: TGTGCCAGCAGCGTAAGGGAAGGGGGGGCCGCGGATACGCAGTATTTT. Residues: CASSVREGGAADTQYF.

CDR3 loop: CSAETSAEQFF. The CDR3 bases are TGCAGTGCTGAAACTAGCGCTGAGCAGTTCTTC. The chain joins TRBV20-1 to TRBJ2-1; TRBD2 matches 7 bases. The ends lost 5 bases at V and 9 bases at J; junction bases unmatched: 4. CDR1 and CDR2 (germline): DFQATT, SNEGSKA (reference sequence). CDR3 length equals 11 residues.

J is TRBJ2-2 and V is TRBV27; 9 bases are a match to TRBD1. V lost 5 bases to trimming and J lost 6 bases; unmatched junction nucleotides: 10. The CDR3 loop spans 16 amino acids. CDR1 and CDR2 from the germline V gene are MNHEY and SMNVEV (reference sequence). CDR3 nucleotide sequence: TGTGCCAGCAGTACCAGCCGACAGGGGGTGCCCGGGGAGCTGTTTTTT. Its protein is CASSTSRQGVPGELFF.

This chain uses TRBV15 with TRBJ1-1; no definite D call. CDR1 is LNHNV, CDR2 YYDKDF, per germline (reference sequence). The CDR3 is made up of 12 amino acids. Trimming stripped 5 bases from V and 5 bases from J, with 9 bases between. The CDR3 nucleotides read TGTGCCACCAGCTTTGGGGAGACTGAAGCTTTCTTT. Translating gives CATSFGETEAFF.

The chain recombines TRBV29-1 with TRBJ1-1, with TRBD1 matching over 7 bases. CDR1 SQVTM and CDR2 ANQGSEA come from the germline V gene. This CDR3 spans 15 amino acids. V gave up 4 bases and J gave up 0 bases; unmatched junction bases: 8. For the CDR3, the DNA is TGCAGCGTTGGGCGGACAGGTCCTTTGAACACTGAAGCTTTCTTT. This gives the protein CSVGRTGPLNTEAFF.

This rearrangement joins TRBV4-3 to TRBJ2-7; 13 bases are a match to TRBD2. The germline gives CDR1 LGHNA, CDR2 YSLEER. The CDR3 length is 15 residues. J was trimmed by 1 base and V by 4 bases; bases with no gene match: 1. The DNA of the CDR3 is TGCGCCAGCAGCCGGGGACTAGCGGGGTCCTACGAGCAGTACTTC. Amino acids: CASSRGLAGSYEQYF.

The V and J genes are TRBV20-1 and TRBJ1-1; D gene unclear. Trimming took 3 bases from V and 5 from J, leaving 16 bases between them. The CDR3 is 14 residues long. Germline V gives CDR1 DFQATT, CDR2 SNEGSKA (reference sequence). CDR3 sequence reads: CSASFKYSMTEAFF. The CDR3 nucleotides read TGCAGTGCTAGTTTCAAGTACTCTATGACTGAAGCTTTCTTT.

The rearrangement links TRBV19 to TRBJ1-4, with D possibly being TRBD1 (6 bases). V lost 6 bases and J lost 0, with 11 bases in between. The CDR3 is 15 amino acids. Germline lookup yields CDR1 LNHDA and CDR2 SQIVND (reference sequence). The CDR3 bases are TGTGCCAGTAGAGGACAGCCAACAACTAATGAAAAACTGTTTTTT. Amino acid sequence: CASRGQPTTNEKLFF.

This clone was picked up one time. This sample also contains other DNA sequences that code for the same CDR3. This chain links TRBV6-1 with TRBJ1-4; D unresolved. Germline CDR1 and CDR2: MNHNS and SASEGT. This CDR3 region has 14 residues. Deletions cut 0 bases from V and 8 bases from J, with 10 bases between. In nucleotides, the CDR3 is TGTGCCAGCAGTGAAGCGCGGGGAGGGGAAAAACTGTTTTTT. It encodes CASSEARGGEKLFF.